This T cell receptor (beta chain) was sequenced in a study of cytomegalovirus exposure and HLA in healthy donors. Separate from the approximately 670-subject first cohort was the roughly 130-subject validation cohort, to which the donors belonged. The method was immunoSEQ multiplex PCR; TCRdb's version includes in-frame clones alone and lacks a portion of them. This sample has 100,000 to 150,000 clones, with 70% to 90% found just once. A word on this clone: Antigen: not known.

Germline lookup yields CDR1 SGHVS and CDR2 FQNEAQ. This CDR3 has 12 residues. V shed 3 bases and J shed 13 bases, with 16 bases lying between them. Study-wide findings and caveats: Among the CMV-associated chains, three were confirmed in vitro as specific for CMV antigens.

The J gene is TRBJ2-7, the V gene TRBV7-8; perhaps TRBD1 as D (5 bases). The material sequenced was PBMCs. The sequence was collected from a woman in her late teens or twenties in good health and CMV-seronegative. In DNA, the CDR3 is TGTGCCAGCAGCTTTTCAGGGCATCCAGGATACTTC. Translation: CASSFSGHPGYF.